Here is one T cell receptor (beta chain) with its context. Its specificity is not known. This record belongs to a study of T cells in localized non-small cell lung cancer. Generated by immunoSEQ multiplex PCR, the TCRdb table keeps only in-frame clones and is missing some. The top ten hold 6% to 7.5% of the sample, which has about 23,000 clones, about nine tenths seen once. In germline, CDR1 is SGHTS, CDR2 YDEGEE. The CDR3 loop spans 12 amino acids. V shed 2 bases and J shed 9 bases, with 9 bases lying between them. Findings and limits, study-wide: The highest T cell clonality was in uninvolved adjacent lung, above tumor. The tumor had only one region sequenced, so heterogeneity remains possible.

This clonotype was sampled from a woman aged 35 to 75 with stage I lung adenocarcinoma. Sequenced here: peripheral blood, sampled before any cancer treatment. The V call is TRBV5-8, the J call TRBJ2-1; no definite D call. The CDR3 protein is CASSFSVGEQFF. The CDR3 DNA is TGTGCCAGCAGCTTCTCAGTAGGTGAGCAGTTCTTC.